A single T cell receptor beta chain is shown here with its context. It lacks a known antigen. Base qualities were left out, and no much larger clone turns up one base away. Peripheral blood CD8+ and CD4+ T cells from healthy donors, Susac syndrome patients and multiple sclerosis patients were profiled by high-throughput TCR beta sequencing. Healthy donors were included as age- and sex-matched controls. Bulk CD8+ and CD4+ T cells were purified magnetically by negative isolation, whereas CD8+ TEMRA cells were enriched by FACS. Blood was collected in EDTA tubes and processed within 24 hours, with PBMCs isolated through density gradient centrifugation. PBMCs intended for TCR sequencing were cryopreserved in liquid nitrogen and thawed later in a water bath at 37 degrees C. Purity of sorted or isolated CD4+, CD8+ and CD8+ TEMRA cells was at least 90%. RNA was extracted using the RNeasy kit, and roughly 0.5 to 1 microgram was reverse transcribed with random hexamers. The immunoSEQ multiplex PCR assay, covering 54 Vbeta and 13 Jbeta segments, was used to amplify TCR beta CDR3 regions. PCR amplification bias was corrected using a synthetic template baseline for primer optimization and computational correction. The authors' analysis ran thus. Only productive sequences were kept, with reads annotated to V, D and J genes according to IMGT and analyzed in immunoSEQ Analyzer. Clonality was calculated as one minus the Shannon entropy normalized by log2 of the number of productive unique sequences. Public and private clones were assessed among the 100 most prevalent clones of each patient and control. Clones were defined as Susac-specific if absent from the healthy and MS cohorts, from 1052 published viral clones and from other ImmuneACCESS disease sequences. In-frame beta chains were kept once TCRdb had trimmed the public reads at Q25 with fastp and called clones with MiXCR. All rows with the same CDR3 protein become a single entry with the most common DNA and genes. The V and J calls, along with clone size, are taken from TCRdb and not from the paper's own processing. The table for this sample lists roughly 130,000 distinct CDR3 sequences; 90% to 95% of them were counted only once. More than 0.09% of the sample is in the top ten clones.

This record belongs to a study of CD8 T cells in Susac syndrome (dated by TCRdb to the late 2010s). Regarding the research as a whole: Repertoire sequencing was used to test whether CD8+ T cell activation and differentiation in Susac syndrome was antigen driven. The study at large found these results: The number of individuals in the TCR sequencing and HLA analysis was recognized as being relatively small.

The CDR3 contains 14 residues, cysteine and phenylalanine counted. Only the CDR3 DNA stays, 42 bases, in frame from base 1. Unmatched junction bases come to 6, with V trimmed by 7 bases and J by 1 base. CDR1 and CDR2, looked up from the germline V gene (reference sequence), are LGHDT and YNNKEL. The chain employs TRBV3-1 and TRBJ1-1; 7 bases in the middle match TRBD1. Sequencing used CD4+ T cells from PBMCs. The receptor's source is a human donor in good health. CDR3 region: CASTKQGGNTEAFF. In nucleotides, the sequence is TGTGCCAGCACCAAGCAGGGGGGGAACACTGAAGCTTTCTTT.